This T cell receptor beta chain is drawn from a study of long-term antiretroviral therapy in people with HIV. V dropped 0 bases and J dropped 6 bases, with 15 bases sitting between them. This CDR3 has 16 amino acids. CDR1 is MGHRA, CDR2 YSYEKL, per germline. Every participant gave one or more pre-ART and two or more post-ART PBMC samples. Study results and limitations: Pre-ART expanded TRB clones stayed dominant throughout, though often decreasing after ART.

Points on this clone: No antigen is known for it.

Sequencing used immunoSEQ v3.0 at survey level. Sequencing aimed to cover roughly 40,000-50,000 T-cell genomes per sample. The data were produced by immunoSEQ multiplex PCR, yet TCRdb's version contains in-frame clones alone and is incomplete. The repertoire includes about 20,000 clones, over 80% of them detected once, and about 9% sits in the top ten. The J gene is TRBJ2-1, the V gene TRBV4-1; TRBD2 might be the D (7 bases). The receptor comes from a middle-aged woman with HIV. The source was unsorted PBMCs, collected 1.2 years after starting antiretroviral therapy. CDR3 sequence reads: CASSQEVLGGGNEQFF. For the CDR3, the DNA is TGCGCCAGCAGCCAAGAAGTGTTGGGAGGGGGCAATGAGCAGTTCTTC.